Included here is one TCR beta chain sequence, with context. Germline loops: CDR1 SEHNR, CDR2 FQNEAQ (reference sequence). Trimming shortened V by 2 bases and J by 2 bases, and 10 bases separated the two germline ends. The CDR3 is made up of 15 amino acids. All donors were healthy HIV-negative adults lacking recent acute infections or vaccinations. The data belong to a study of shared clonotypes between healthy human individuals. Only in-frame clones appear in the TCRdb table, and some are missing; sequencing was by immunoSEQ multiplex PCR. Of 1.4 million to 1.5 million clones in the sample, around 97% were seen once.

The sample taken for sequencing was naive CD4+ T cells sorted from blood. Subset meaning: CD45RA+ positively selected. The chain links TRBV7-9 to TRBJ2-1; the D is unclear. This TCR came from a young man in good health. The CDR3 loop reads CASSLREVAYNEQFF. DNA for the CDR3: TGTGCCAGCAGCTTAAGGGAAGTTGCCTACAATGAGCAGTTCTTC.